The 8 T cell receptor beta chains below were found in one sample sequenced in a study of shared clonotypes between healthy human individuals. Repertoires were generated with immunoSEQ multiplex PCR, while TCRdb's copy carries only in-frame clones and drops some. The top ten hold about 0.06% of the sample, which has some 500,000 clones, about 96% seen once. The material sequenced was naive CD4+ T cells sorted from blood. Subset of the sample: CD45RA+ positively selected. The source of these receptors is a woman aged 25 to 39 in good health.

V is TRBV6-6 and J is TRBJ1-1, with TRBD1 as a possible D gene (5 bases). The germline V gene has CDR1 MNHNY and CDR2 SVGAGI (reference sequence). The CDR3 covers 15 residues. The V end lost 5 bases, the J end lost 11 bases, and 24 bases lay between the germline ends. The CDR3 nucleotides are TGTGCCAGCAGTCCAAACCAGGGAGGGCTCGGTCTGGCTTTCTTT. It translates to CASSPNQGGLGLAFF.

The V and J genes are TRBV5-1 and TRBJ2-7; D is unresolved. CDR1 is SGHRS, CDR2 YFSETQ, per germline. Trimming shortened V by 3 bases and J by 2 bases, and 15 bases separated the two germline ends. The CDR3 length is 15 residues. This chain's CDR3 is CASSSAGQKTYEQYF. The CDR3 bases are TGCGCCAGCAGCTCTGCTGGGCAGAAAACCTACGAGCAGTACTTC.

The rearrangement joins TRBV19 to TRBJ2-5; D may be TRBD1 or TRBD2 (5 bases each). The tail of the sequence fits TRBJ2-7 better, so the J call may be wrong. The CDR3 length is 13 residues. Per germline, CDR1 LNHDA and CDR2 SQIVND (reference sequence). The CDR3 region is CASSPGASYEQYF. Written as DNA, the CDR3 is TGTGCCAGTAGTCCCGGGGCTTCCTACGAGCAGTACTTC.

The gene calls are TRBV6-1 and TRBJ2-7; 8 nucleotides agree with TRBD1. The CDR3 has 15 residues. Trimming cost V 6 bases and J 0 bases; bases outside gene matches: 7. The germline CDR1 and CDR2 sequences are MNHNS and SASEGT. This CDR3 is CASSPRDRSSYEQYF. The CDR3 nucleotides are TGTGCCAGCAGCCCAAGGGACAGGAGCTCCTACGAGCAGTACTTC.

V gene TRBV13 combines with J gene TRBJ1-1; the match to TRBD1 covers 10 bases. CDR3 length equals 20 residues. V gave up 2 bases and J gave up 5 bases; unmatched junction bases: 20. From germline, CDR1 is PRHDT and CDR2 FYEKMQ (reference sequence). Here the CDR3 DNA reads TGTGCCAGCAGCTTACTAGGCTGGGACAGGGGTACCAAGAGGGGAACTGAAGCTTTCTTT. Translated, it gives CASSLLGWDRGTKRGTEAFF. The full variable domain, with the rest looked up from reference TRBV13 and TRBJ1-1, is AAGVIQSPRHLIKEKRETATLKCYPIPRHDTVYWYQQGPGQDPQFLISFYEKMQSDKGSIPDRFSAQQFSDYHSELNMSSLELGDSALYFCASSLLGWDRGTKRGTEAFFGQGTRLTVV.

The rearrangement joins TRBV7-8 to TRBJ2-7; D is unresolved. This CDR3 has 14 amino acids. Germline CDR1 SGHVS, CDR2 FQNEAQ. Trimming shortened V by 5 bases and J by 0 bases, and 11 bases separated the two germline ends. The CDR3 protein is CASSVAVTSYEQYF. CDR3 DNA: TGTGCCAGCAGCGTTGCAGTAACCTCCTACGAGCAGTACTTC. Drawing the rest from reference TRBV7-8 and TRBJ2-7, the complete variable domain is GAGVSQSPRYKVAKRGQDVALRCDPISGHVSLFWYQQALGQGPEFLTYFQNEAQLDKSGLPSDRFFAERPEGSVSTLKIQRTQQEDSAVYLCASSVAVTSYEQYFGPGTRLTVT.

The chain uses TRBV28 and TRBJ2-7; unclear D gene. The CDR3 is 12 residues long. Germline V gene sequence: CDR1 MDHEN, CDR2 SYDVKM. The CDR3 protein is CATSGAYYEQYF. CDR3 DNA sequence: TGTGCTACCTCTGGCGCCTACTACGAGCAGTACTTC.

This clone was detected only once. The chain employs TRBV14 and TRBJ2-1, with no clear D. The CDR3 contains 16 residues. Trimming stripped 3 bases from V and 0 bases from J, with 12 bases between. The germline V gene encodes CDR1 SGHDN and CDR2 FVKESK. CDR3 sequence (DNA): TGTGCCAGCAGCCACTTTACTGTGATCTCCTACAATGAGCAGTTCTTC. It encodes CASSHFTVISYNEQFF.